The TCR beta chain described here comes from a study of cytomegalovirus exposure and HLA in healthy donors. The V and J ends lost 6 bases and 1 base respectively, with 9 bases between them. Germline V CDR1 and CDR2: MNHEY, SMNVEV (reference sequence). The CDR3 totals 13 residues. This clone appeared a single time. Its target is unknown. Study conclusions and caveats: Within the 100 to 150 validation repertoires, first-cohort TCR clusters tended to co-occur, according to a later analysis.

This table comes from immunoSEQ multiplex PCR, and its TCRdb copy is limited to in-frame clones, with some not included. Found here are 60,000 or so clones, over 85% of them singletons; the top ten hold more than 1%. V usage is TRBV27 and J usage is TRBJ2-5; no clear D. Sequenced: PBMCs. This clonotype was obtained from a man aged 18 to 29 in good health and CMV-seronegative. The CDR3 spells CASRSKSQETQYF. CDR3 nucleotide sequence: TGTGCCAGCAGATCAAAATCCCAAGAGACCCAGTACTTC.